Listed below are T cell receptor beta chains from one sample, sequenced in a study of CD8 T cells in ankylosing spondylitis. TCRdb called the 5' RACE reads again in MiXCR, with one record for every CDR3 protein. The sample shows nearly 350,000 distinct CDR3 sequences, over 12% of them seen only once. The sequencing input was blood, either unsorted or a sorted T cell fraction (not recorded which). These receptors all stem from a male donor with ankylosing spondylitis or in good health (not recorded which). Each CDR3 is given with its conserved first and last residue. The D gene is left open where the match is weak. Size tells how often a clone was seen (once, few, many) or the class of an expanded clone, and some rows leave it out.

DNA: TGTGCCAGCAGGCGCGGGACAATGTCCTACAATGAGCAGTTCTTC
CDR3: CASRRGTMSYNEQFF
D: -
size: few
J: TRBJ2-1
V: TRBV12-3/TRBV12-4

DNA: TGTGCCAGCAGCTTAACCACCGGGCCGATCGATGAGCAGTTCTTC
CDR3: CASSLTTGPIDEQFF
D: -
size: -
J: TRBJ2-1
V: TRBV7-8

DNA: TGTGCCAGCAGCTATCGCGGGACCTCCTACGAGCAGTACTTC
CDR3: CASSYRGTSYEQYF
D: -
size: few
J: TRBJ2-7
V: TRBV6-4

DNA: TGTGCCACCAGCAGAGATCCTAAAGGACAGGGAGTTGGTCAGTACTTC
CDR3: CATSRDPKGQGVGQYF
D: TRBD1
size: -
J: TRBJ2-7
V: TRBV15

DNA: TGCGCCAGCGGAGATCCGGGACTAGTTTTTGCGGATACGCAGTATTTT
CDR3: CASGDPGLVFADTQYF
D: TRBD2
size: few
J: TRBJ2-3
V: TRBV4-1

DNA: TGCGCCAGCAGTCTTCTTTCGAACACTGAAGCTTTCTTT
CDR3: CASSLLSNTEAFF
D: -
size: few
J: TRBJ1-1
V: TRBV5-1

DNA: TGTGCCAGCAGCCAGGGGGAGAATGCCTGGACCGGGGAGCTGTTTTTT
CDR3: CASSQGENAWTGELFF
D: -
size: few
J: TRBJ2-2
V: TRBV3-1

DNA: TGCAGTGCTAGTCCCGGGGGCACAGATACGCAGTATTTT
CDR3: CSASPGGTDTQYF
D: -
size: many
J: TRBJ2-3
V: TRBV20-1

DNA: TGCAGCGTTGCGGGAAACACCGGGGAGCTGTTTTTT
CDR3: CSVAGNTGELFF
D: -
size: -
J: TRBJ2-2
V: TRBV29-1

DNA: TGTGCCAGCAGATCTACCGGGGAGGGGAAGACCCAGTACTTC
CDR3: CASRSTGEGKTQYF
D: TRBD2
size: few
J: TRBJ2-5
V: TRBV12-3/TRBV12-4

DNA: TGTGCCACCAGCAGAGACCCACAGGATACGCAGTATTTT
CDR3: CATSRDPQDTQYF
D: -
size: few
J: TRBJ2-3
V: TRBV15

DNA: TGTGCCAGTACCCCGGGACAGGGGACAAACACTGAAGCTTTCTTT
CDR3: CASTPGQGTNTEAFF
D: TRBD1
size: -
J: TRBJ1-1
V: TRBV19

DNA: TGCGCCAGCAGCTCCCCAAACCAGACAGGGGAAAGTAGGGGTGAGCAGTTCTTC
CDR3: CASSSPNQTGESRGEQFF
D: TRBD1
size: few
J: TRBJ2-1
V: TRBV5-1

DNA: TGCAGTACCGGACAGTACGGTCAGCCCCAGCATTTT
CDR3: CSTGQYGQPQHF
D: -
size: -
J: TRBJ1-5
V: TRBV20-1

DNA: TGCGCCAGCAGCTTGTTGTCAGCCGGAGATAATGAGCAGTTCTTC
CDR3: CASSLLSAGDNEQFF
D: -
size: few
J: TRBJ2-1
V: TRBV5-1

DNA: TGTGCCAGCAGCTTAGAACACGGAACCGGGGAGCTGTTTTTT
CDR3: CASSLEHGTGELFF
D: -
size: few
J: TRBJ2-2
V: TRBV11-2

DNA: TGCGCCAGCAGCTTGGGCTCTGGGAATACGCAGTATTTT
CDR3: CASSLGSGNTQYF
D: -
size: many
J: TRBJ2-3
V: TRBV5-1

DNA: TGTGCCACCAGTGATTTGAGCGGGGGAGATGAGCAGTTCTTC
CDR3: CATSDLSGGDEQFF
D: TRBD2
size: -
J: TRBJ2-1
V: TRBV24-1

DNA: TGTGCCAGCAGCAGACAGGGAGGGGGCCAGAGCAATCAGCCCCAGCATTTT
CDR3: CASSRQGGGQSNQPQHF
D: TRBD1
size: many
J: TRBJ1-5
V: TRBV12-3/TRBV12-4

DNA: TGCAGTGCCCCCCAGGAAGACAGGGCCTACGAGCAGTACTTC
CDR3: CSAPQEDRAYEQYF
D: TRBD1
size: -
J: TRBJ2-7
V: TRBV20-1

DNA: TGTGCCAGCAGCTTAGGGGGGGCGCACTACGAGCAGTACTTC
CDR3: CASSLGGAHYEQYF
D: -
size: -
J: TRBJ2-7
V: TRBV7-7

DNA: TGCAGTGCTAGTACAGGGCGAAATGAGCAGTTCTTC
CDR3: CSASTGRNEQFF
D: -
size: few
J: TRBJ2-1
V: TRBV20-1

DNA: TGTGCCAGCAGTTTGGCCGCGGGAGTTTTCAGAGATACGCAGTATTTT
CDR3: CASSLAAGVFRDTQYF
D: TRBD2
size: few
J: TRBJ2-3
V: TRBV28

DNA: TGTGCCAGCAGCCAAGACCTGGGACAGGGGACCACTGAAGCTTTCTTT
CDR3: CASSQDLGQGTTEAFF
D: TRBD1
size: -
J: TRBJ1-1
V: TRBV3-1

DNA: TGCGCCACCCAGCTCGACGAGCAGTACTTC
CDR3: CATQLDEQYF
D: -
size: -
J: TRBJ2-7
V: TRBV10-2

DNA: TGCAGCGGATCTACAGGGGCCACTGAAGCTTTCTTT
CDR3: CSGSTGATEAFF
D: TRBD1
size: few
J: TRBJ1-1
V: TRBV29-1

DNA: TGTGCCACCAGTGATAGTTTTGAGCAGTTCTTC
CDR3: CATSDSFEQFF
D: -
size: few
J: TRBJ2-1
V: TRBV24-1

DNA: TGCAGTGCTAGAGACCGGACAGGGTCGGACTATGGCTACACCTTC
CDR3: CSARDRTGSDYGYTF
D: TRBD1
size: -
J: TRBJ1-2
V: TRBV20-1

DNA: TGTGCCAGCAGTGAATGGGACACCAACCCCATGAACTATGGCTACACCTTC
CDR3: CASSEWDTNPMNYGYTF
D: -
size: few
J: TRBJ1-2
V: TRBV25-1

DNA: TGTTCTAGCCATATCACCCAGAACACTGAAGCTTTCTTT
CDR3: CSSHITQNTEAFF
D: -
size: many
J: TRBJ1-1
V: TRBV6-1

DNA: TGTGCCAGCTCACCCAGGGACGCTAACTATGGCTACACCTTC
CDR3: CASSPRDANYGYTF
D: -
size: few
J: TRBJ1-2
V: TRBV18